Shown below are 9 T cell receptor beta chains from a single sample sequenced in a study of CD8+ T cells in alopecia areata. Sequencing used cDNA as its template, made by extracting RNA and reverse transcribing it. Method: immunoSEQ multiplex PCR; TCRdb's copy keeps in-frame clones and lacks some. The sample includes under 300,000 clones, around two thirds of them seen just once. The specimen comprised CD4+ T cells sorted from blood, sampled at week 0. The origin of the receptors is a human donor with alopecia areata.

The chain carries TRBV30 and TRBJ1-1, with D tentatively TRBD1 (6 bases). The CDR3 extends over 14 amino acids. The V end lost 5 bases, the J end lost 4 bases, and 17 bases lay between the germline ends. Germline-derived CDR1 and CDR2 are GTSNPN and SVGIG (reference sequence). CDR3 residues: CAWQSYRVGTEAFF. DNA of the CDR3: TGTGCCTGGCAATCTTACAGGGTCGGCACTGAAGCTTTCTTT.

The chain employs TRBV5-1 and TRBJ2-1; D not resolved. V was clipped by 9 bases and J by 6 bases, with 19 bases between them. CDR3 length: 14 amino acids. CDR1 is SGHRS, CDR2 YFSETQ, per germline. The DNA for the CDR3 is TGCGCCACTTCGAGCATGAGTTTGGGCAATGAGCAGTTCTTC. This codes for CATSSMSLGNEQFF.

The chain couples TRBV30 to TRBJ2-5; D possibly uses TRBD1 or TRBD2 (6 bases each). Germline-derived CDR1 and CDR2 are GTSNPN and SVGIG (reference sequence). The CDR3 loop spans 15 amino acids. V was cut by 0 bases and J by 5 bases, with 16 bases left in between. The CDR3 here is CAWSVHGGPGETQYF. The CDR3 bases are TGTGCCTGGAGTGTACACGGGGGCCCGGGGGAGACCCAGTACTTC.

V usage is TRBV4-3 and J usage is TRBJ1-1, with D uncertain. Germline loops: CDR1 LGHNA, CDR2 YSLEER. V lost 0 bases and J 11 bases, leaving 19 bases between the germline ends. The CDR3 has 15 amino acids. CDR3 protein: CASSQDLSVLVKAFF. The CDR3 DNA follows: TGCGCCAGCAGCCAAGATCTCTCGGTTTTGGTGAAGGCTTTCTTT.

A single count supports this clone. This chain links TRBV7-9 with TRBJ2-5; possibly TRBD2 for D (5 bases). The germline V gene has CDR1 SEHNR and CDR2 FQNEAQ (reference sequence). Trimming left V 3 bases short and J 7 bases short, with 12 bases between. The CDR3 contains 13 residues. Here the CDR3 reads CASSFSLSGTQYF. CDR3 DNA: TGTGCCAGCAGCTTTTCTCTAAGCGGGACCCAGTACTTC.

The chain is built from TRBV4-1 and TRBJ2-7; 9 bases match TRBD1. Germline CDR1 MGHRA, CDR2 YSYEKL. J was trimmed by 6 bases and V by 4 bases; bases with no gene match: 7. CDR3 size: 14 residues. The CDR3 DNA reads as TGCGCCAGCAGCCTCCGGGACAGGGTATCCGAGCAGTACTTC. Protein product: CASSLRDRVSEQYF.

V is TRBV11-2 and J is TRBJ1-1, with no clear D. The V end was cut by 0 bases, the J end by 6 bases, with 11 bases between. The V gene's germline CDR1 is SGHAT and CDR2 FQNNGV. This CDR3 spans 14 amino acids. This CDR3 is CASSLEARSAEAFF. CDR3 bases: TGTGCCAGCAGCTTAGAGGCCCGGTCGGCTGAAGCTTTCTTT.

The J gene is TRBJ1-5, the V gene TRBV15; no clear D. V lost 1 base to trimming and J lost 4 bases, with 8 bases between them. The CDR3 runs to 14 residues. Germline V gene sequence: CDR1 LNHNV, CDR2 YYDKDF (reference sequence). The CDR3 sequence: CATSRATANQPQHF. The CDR3, as DNA: TGTGCCACCAGCAGAGCAACAGCGAATCAGCCCCAGCATTTT.

CDR3 coding DNA: TGCAGCGTTGAAGGGGGGATAGCCCAGTACTTC. This codes for CSVEGGIAQYF. The rearrangement joins TRBV29-1 to TRBJ2-5; D possibly matches TRBD1 or TRBD2 (5 bases each). This CDR3 region has 11 residues. The V end was cut by 1 base, the J end by 9 bases, with 9 bases between. Looked up from germline, CDR1 is SQVTM and CDR2 is ANQGSEA.